This T cell receptor (beta chain) is drawn from a study of T cell responses to AZD1222 COVID-19 vaccine. General study results and limits: The donor cohort was predominantly white British with a female majority, and clonal diversity may have been underestimated. Spike-wide vaccine-associated CD4 TCRs dominated at 160-218 and 743-854. In all cases, repertoires were sampled only after the peak T cell response. Spike-specific TCR breadth rose after two AZD1222 doses, and depth rose as well.

Details on this clone: As yet, its antigen is unknown.

The V and J ends lost 3 bases and 0 bases respectively, with 20 bases between them. This CDR3 comprises 18 residues. Germline V lookup: CDR1 SNHLY, CDR2 FYNNEI. Here immunoSEQ multiplex PCR was the method, and the copy in TCRdb shows in-frame clones only, minus some. Of 90,000 to 120,000 clones listed, about 90% are singletons. The sequence was collected from an adult who received the AZD1222 COVID-19 vaccine. Source: peripheral blood, taken 28 days after the second AZD1222 dose. The genes are TRBV2 and TRBJ1-1, with a tentative D call TRBD1 (5 bases). Here the CDR3 DNA reads TGTGCCAGCAGTGAGATCTTCGGGGCCCGTTTCATGAACACTGAAGCTTTCTTT. It encodes CASSEIFGARFMNTEAFF.